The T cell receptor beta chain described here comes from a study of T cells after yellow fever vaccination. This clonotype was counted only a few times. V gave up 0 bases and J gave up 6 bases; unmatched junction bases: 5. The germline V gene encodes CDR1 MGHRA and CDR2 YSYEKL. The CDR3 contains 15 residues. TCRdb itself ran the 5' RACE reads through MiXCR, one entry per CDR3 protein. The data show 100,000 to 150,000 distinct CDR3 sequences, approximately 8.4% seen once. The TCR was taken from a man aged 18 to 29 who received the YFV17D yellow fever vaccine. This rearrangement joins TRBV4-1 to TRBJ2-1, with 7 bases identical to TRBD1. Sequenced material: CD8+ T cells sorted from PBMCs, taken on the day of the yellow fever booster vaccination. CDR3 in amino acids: CASSQDPGQVNEQFF. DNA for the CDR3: TGCGCCAGCAGCCAAGACCCCGGACAGGTCAATGAGCAGTTCTTC.